The 16 T cell receptor beta chains below come from one sample, sequenced in a study of tumor-infiltrating lymphocytes in glioblastoma multiforme. Three nested ARM-PCR rounds with V-beta and C-beta primers built TCRB libraries. MiXCR, run by TCRdb on the multiplex PCR reads, gives a single entry per CDR3 protein. The sample lists 15,000 to 25,000 distinct CDR3 sequences, under 80% occurring once. The sample consisted of peripheral blood. The source is a male donor with glioblastoma.

This clonotype showed up many times. The genes are TRBV30 and TRBJ2-7; D gene unclear. CDR3 length: 12 amino acids. V gave up 1 base and J gave up 6 bases, with 10 bases separating them. CDR1 is GTSNPN and CDR2 is SVGIG in the germline V gene (reference sequence). The CDR3 DNA reads TGTGCCTGGAGTGCCCTAGGGCGCGAGCAGTACTTC. Its translation is CAWSALGREQYF.

The chain uses TRBV5-1 and TRBJ1-1; 7 bases fit TRBD1. The CDR3 loop spans 16 amino acids. Germline V gene data show CDR1 as SGHRS and CDR2 as YFSETQ. V lost 4 bases and J lost 1; bases outside the gene matches: 10. CDR3 region: CASSVQQGQRNTEAFF. In DNA form, the CDR3 reads TGCGCCAGCAGCGTACAACAGGGGCAGCGGAACACTGAAGCTTTCTTT.

About this clonotype itself: A read error may account for a junction end that differs from germline. The CDR3 bases are TGTGCCAGCAGCCCGGGGCCTTCCTACGAGCAATACTTC. This sequence encodes CASSPGPSYEQYF. This chain joins TRBV11-2 and TRBJ2-7; D might be TRBD1 or TRBD2, each matching 5 bases. This CDR3 contains 13 residues. In germline, CDR1 is SGHAT, CDR2 FQNNGV.

For this clonotype: A junction boundary mismatches the germline segment, possibly from a read error. The chain links TRBV11-2 to TRBJ1-6; D not resolved. The CDR3 has 13 amino acids. Germline CDR1 is SGHAT and CDR2 is FQNNGV. The chain's CDR3 is CASSFGGYSPFHF. DNA of the CDR3: TGTGCCAGCAGTTTTGGTGGGTATTCACCCTTCCACTTT.

As for this clonotype: An end of the junction does not agree with germline; a read error may underlie this. The J gene is TRBJ2-3, the V gene TRBV4-1; TRBD1 matches 7 bases. CDR3 size: 16 residues. Germline loops: CDR1 MGHRA, CDR2 YSYEKL. Here the CDR3 reads CASSQTGMRHTNTQYF. CDR3 sequence (DNA): TGCGCCAGCAGCCAGACAGGGATGCGGCACACAAATACGCAGTATTTT.

This clonotype has a single count. The genes are TRBV12-1 and TRBJ2-3; the table's D call, TRBD1, was not checked against the DNA. TRBV12-1 is flagged as a pseudogene. This CDR3 spans 13 amino acids. In nucleotides, the CDR3 is TGTGCCAGCAGCTGGGGACGGACGTATACGCAGTATTTT. Residues: CASSWGRTYTQYF.

As to this clonotype: The junction does not match germline at one end; this may be a read error. The chain's CDR3 is CAGSLESGQGPTYEQYF. CDR3 DNA: TGTGCCGGCAGTTTAGAGTCTGGACAGGGACCAACCTACGAGCAGTACTTC. The gene calls are TRBV11-2 and TRBJ2-7; 8 positions agree with TRBD1. Germline V gene sequence: CDR1 SGHAT, CDR2 FQNNGV. This CDR3 has 17 amino acids.

The V and J genes are TRBV20-1 and TRBJ2-1; D perhaps matches TRBD1 (5 bases). The germline V gene has CDR1 DFQATT and CDR2 SNEGSKA (reference sequence). The CDR3 has 15 amino acids. The ends were cut back, 3 bases at V and 4 bases at J, with 16 bases in the middle. In DNA form, the CDR3 reads TGCAGTGCTAGCTCGTCAGGGATTTGGTACAATGAGCAGTTCTTC. Protein sequence: CSASSSGIWYNEQFF.

The table lists this clonotype with a count of one. An end of the junction does not agree with germline; a read error may underlie this. The gene calls are TRBV20-1 and TRBJ1-2, with 7 positions matching TRBD1. CDR3 length: 13 amino acids. Germline loops: CDR1 DFQATT, CDR2 SNEGSKA (reference sequence). CDR3 region: CSPSHDRDYGYTF. DNA for the CDR3: TGCAGTCCTAGCCACGACAGGGACTATGGCTACACCTTC.

This sequence joins TRBV11-2 and TRBJ2-7; D unresolved. Germline CDR1 reads SGHAT; CDR2 reads FQNNGV. Trimming cost V 4 bases and J 6 bases, with 16 bases left between them. The CDR3 is made up of 14 amino acids. CDR3 residues: CASSSRTTPFEQYF. CDR3 bases: TGTGCCAGCAGCTCCAGAACCACCCCCTTCGAGCAGTACTTC.

Remarks on this clonotype: The conserved phenylalanine or tryptophan normally closing the CDR3 is absent here, so this likely arose from a read error. The rearrangement links TRBV6-5 to TRBJ2-1; D not certain. The germline gives CDR1 MNHEY, CDR2 SVGAGI. This CDR3 region has 15 residues. V was pared by 5 bases and J by 4 bases, with 15 bases between. The CDR3 spells CASSPLVGQYNEQFI. CDR3 DNA: TGTGCCAGCAGTCCTCTAGTGGGTCAATACAATGAGCAGTTCATC.

Note on this clonotype: A read error is possible here, since a much larger clone lies one base away. This sequence joins TRBV7-9 and TRBJ2-7, with no clear D. The J call is uncertain, as TRBJ2-1 better fits the DNA end. Germline V gene sequence: CDR1 SEHNR, CDR2 FQNEAQ (reference sequence). This CDR3 has 14 residues. In nucleotides, the CDR3 is TGTGCCAGCAGCCCAACGAGTTCGGGCTACGAGCAGTTCTTC. Its translation is CASSPTSSGYEQFF.

The J gene is TRBJ2-2, the V gene TRBV29-1; 7 bases line up with TRBD1. V lost 0 bases, J lost 0 bases, and 7 bases stayed unmatched. CDR3 size: 17 residues. Germline loops: CDR1 SQVTM, CDR2 ANQGSEA. The CDR3, as DNA: TGCAGCGTTGAAGATTTCCCGGGACAGTCGAACACCGGGGAGCTGTTTTTT. Its translation is CSVEDFPGQSNTGELFF.

Worth noting for this clonotype: At one end, the junction sequence differs from germline, possibly due to a read error. The rearrangement uses TRBV20-1 and TRBJ2-1, with D unresolved. The length of the CDR3 is 11 residues. Germline-derived CDR1 and CDR2 are DFQATT and SNEGSKA (reference sequence). Here the CDR3 DNA reads TGCAGTGCTAGAGATGGAAGGTATCTGTTTTTC. It encodes CSARDGRYLFF.

V is TRBV20-1 and J is TRBJ2-7; TRBD1 aligns across 9 bases. The CDR3 extends over 14 amino acids. Germline-derived CDR1 and CDR2 are DFQATT and SNEGSKA (reference sequence). Trimming removed 5 bases from V and 6 bases from J; junction bases left unmatched: 11. CDR3 region: CSADRQGVRGEQYV. The CDR3 DNA is TGCAGTGCTGATAGACAGGGGGTCCGGGGCGAGCAGTACGTC.

As to this clonotype: One end of the junction is discordant with germline, which a read error may explain. The chain has TRBV11-2 and TRBJ1-3; D gene unclear. The CDR3 loop spans 14 amino acids. Germline CDR1 SGHAT, CDR2 FQNNGV. The CDR3 DNA reads as TGTGTCAGCAGCTTAGTGACCTCTGGAGACACCATATATTTT. Protein sequence: CVSSLVTSGDTIYF.